This T cell receptor (beta chain) was recorded in a study of T cells in Graves' hyperthyroidism and ophthalmopathy. Germline-derived CDR1 and CDR2 are LGHNA and YNFKEQ. The ends lost 4 bases at V and 0 bases at J; junction bases unmatched: 4. The CDR3 runs 15 residues. This clonotype was counted at least ten times. Its antigen is as yet unknown. Amplified regions were TCR beta CDR3 sequences from RNA transcripts. A set of HTBI primers served as the primers for a first-round RT-PCR of the TCR CDR3. MiXCR was run by TCRdb on the multiplex PCR reads, yielding one entry per CDR3 protein. The table lists 250,000 to 300,000 distinct CDR3 sequences, about an eighth of them singletons. Notes on the study in general: In the analysis, a 13 V-J model separated ophthalmopathy from stable hyperthyroidism. Ophthalmopathy, which appeared later, was predicted by the model a median roughly 6.4 months before onset. Blood held most thyroid clonotypes expanded above 0.001 frequency.

Sequencing was done on a sample of blood. The TCR comes from a woman aged 30 to 39 with Graves' hyperthyroidism that later progressed to Graves' ophthalmopathy. The genes are TRBV4-2 and TRBJ1-1; 8 bases are shared with TRBD1. The CDR3 DNA is TGTGCCAGCAGCCCCTCGGACAGGGTGAACACTGAAGCTTTCTTT. Its translation is CASSPSDRVNTEAFF.